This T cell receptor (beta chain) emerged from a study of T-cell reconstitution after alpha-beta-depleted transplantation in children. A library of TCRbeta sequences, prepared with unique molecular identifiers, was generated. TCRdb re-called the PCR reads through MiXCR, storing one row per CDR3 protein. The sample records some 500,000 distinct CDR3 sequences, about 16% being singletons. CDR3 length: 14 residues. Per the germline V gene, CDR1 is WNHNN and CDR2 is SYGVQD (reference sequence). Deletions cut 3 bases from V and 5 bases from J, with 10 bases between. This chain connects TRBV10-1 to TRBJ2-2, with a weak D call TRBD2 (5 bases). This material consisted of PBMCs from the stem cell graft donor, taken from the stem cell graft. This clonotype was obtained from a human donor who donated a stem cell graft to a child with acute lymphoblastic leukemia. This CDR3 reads CASSDHSETGELFF. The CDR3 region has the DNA TGCGCCAGCAGTGACCATAGCGAAACCGGGGAGCTGTTTTTT.